These 8 T cell receptor beta chains share one sample of origin, sequenced in a study of blood T cell repertoires in COVID-19. Sequencing used immunoSEQ multiplex PCR; TCRdb keeps in-frame clones, though not all of them. The repertoire has 150,000 to 200,000 clones, 60% to 85% of them found once; the top ten carry roughly 8%. The sequenced material came from peripheral blood. The receptors derive from a man between 60 and 75 years old with acute or convalescent COVID-19.

Comment on this clone: Other DNA sequences from this sample encode an identical CDR3 as well. The V and J genes are TRBV14 and TRBJ1-2, with a tentative D call TRBD1 (5 bases). Per the germline V gene, CDR1 is SGHDN and CDR2 is FVKESK. V was trimmed by 1 base and J by 4 bases, leaving 7 bases between them. The CDR3 extends over 13 amino acids. The chain's CDR3 is CASSQVTGYGYTF. CDR3 DNA: TGTGCCAGCAGCCAAGTTACAGGCTATGGCTACACCTTC.

This chain uses TRBV19 with TRBJ2-7; a possible D gene is TRBD1 (5 bases). CDR1 LNHDA and CDR2 SQIVND come from the germline V gene (reference sequence). Trimming left V 2 bases short and J 3 bases short, with 5 bases between. The CDR3 sequence is 12 residues long. CDR3 protein: CASSIQGYEQYF. The CDR3 nucleotides read TGTGCCAGTAGTATACAGGGCTACGAGCAGTACTTC.

The rearrangement joins TRBV6-1 to TRBJ2-5; a possible D gene is TRBD1 (5 bases). Germline V lookup: CDR1 MNHNS, CDR2 SASEGT. V gave up 3 bases and J gave up 7 bases, with 12 bases separating them. The CDR3 spans 13 residues. This CDR3 reads CASSDGPTGTQYF. CDR3 bases: TGTGCCAGCAGTGACGGGCCCACAGGGACCCAGTACTTC.

This chain uses TRBV29-1 with TRBJ1-2; 7 nucleotides align to TRBD1. Germline V CDR1 and CDR2: SQVTM, ANQGSEA. Unmatched junction bases numbered 8, after V lost 7 bases and J lost 0 bases. This CDR3 is built from 14 residues. The CDR3 sequence is CSAGDRATNYGYTF. The CDR3 DNA reads TGCAGCGCCGGCGACAGGGCTACTAACTATGGCTACACCTTC.

The genes are TRBV29-1 and TRBJ2-1; D not certain. Germline V lookup: CDR1 SQVTM, CDR2 ANQGSEA. V lost 5 bases, J lost 2 bases, and 10 bases lay in between. The CDR3 length is 13 residues. DNA of the CDR3: TGCAGCGTTATCTTGGGCCCCTACAATGAGCAGTTCTTC. Protein: CSVILGPYNEQFF.

The chain carries TRBV19 and TRBJ1-5, with 8 bases lining up with TRBD1. The V gene's germline CDR1 is LNHDA and CDR2 SQIVND (reference sequence). The CDR3 runs to 14 residues. The junction had 4 bases not matched to a gene; V was cut back by 4 bases and J by 5 bases. In DNA, the CDR3 is TGTGCCAGTAGTACAGGGGGCGGTTATCAGCCCCAGCATTTT. The encoded protein is CASSTGGGYQPQHF.

This chain connects TRBV5-1 to TRBJ1-1, with D possibly being TRBD1 (5 bases). CDR1 and CDR2 from the germline V gene are SGHRS and YFSETQ. Trimming left V 0 bases short and J 0 bases short, with 6 bases between. This CDR3 is 14 amino acids long. The CDR3 bases are TGCGCCAGCAGCTTGGGGACAATGAACACTGAAGCTTTCTTT. It translates to CASSLGTMNTEAFF.

About this clone: The sample carries other DNA sequences with the same CDR3. This sequence joins TRBV27 and TRBJ2-2; D not resolved. Germline V CDR1 and CDR2: MNHEY, SMNVEV (reference sequence). This CDR3 has 13 residues. Trimming took off 6 bases at V and 0 bases at J, with 5 bases between the two ends. CDR3 sequence: CASSRTNTGELFF. The CDR3 DNA sequence: TGTGCCAGCAGCAGGACGAACACCGGGGAGCTGTTTTTT.